The TCR beta chain described here comes from a study of post-analysis software for immune sequencing data. Notes on the study in general: Five TRBV segments, including TRBV5-6, TRBV5-1 and TRBV20-1, were more frequent in patients than controls.

Unique molecular identifiers were carried by the TCR beta cDNA libraries. MiXCR, run by TCRdb on the PCR reads, gives a single entry per CDR3 protein. The data hold 750,000 to 950,000 distinct CDR3 sequences, with about 50% observed a single time. This clonotype turned up a few times. Its antigen is unknown. V shed 3 bases and J 8 bases; nucleotides not matched to a gene: 12. The germline V gene has CDR1 SGHTA and CDR2 FQGNSA. CDR3 length: 16 amino acids. The TCR was taken from a girl aged 10 to 17 with multiple sclerosis. The chain carries TRBV7-2 and TRBJ2-1, with 8 bases fitting TRBD2. The sequenced sample consisted of blood. DNA for the CDR3: TGTGCCAGCAGCTTGGCAACCGGGACTAGTGCCTATGAGCAGTTCTTC. Its protein product is CASSLATGTSAYEQFF.